The 18 T cell receptor beta chains below were found in one sample sequenced in a study of Graves' ophthalmopathy and Graves' hyperthyroidism. Amplification of the TCR beta CDR3 regions used RNA transcripts (as template). Scientists carried out first-round RT-PCR using HTBI primers and then a second-round multiplex PCR. A single record per CDR3 protein comes from TCRdb applying MiXCR to the multiplex PCR reads. Of 900,000 to 1,200,000 distinct CDR3 sequences in the sample, 35% to 40% were seen once. Source material: peripheral blood or thyroid tissue (not recorded which). The receptors were gathered from an adult man with Graves' hyperthyroidism.

This clonotype was observed a handful of times. The rearrangement links TRBV20-1 to TRBJ2-7; D is uncertain. From germline, CDR1 is DFQATT and CDR2 SNEGSKA (reference sequence). V shed 3 bases and J shed 0 bases, with 15 bases lying between them. CDR3 size: 15 residues. The CDR3: CSASRAAQISYEQYF. The CDR3 coding sequence is TGCAGTGCTAGTCGGGCAGCGCAGATCTCCTACGAGCAGTACTTC.

With respect to this clonotype: A read error is possible here, since a much larger clone lies one base away. The chain recombines TRBV6-6 with TRBJ1-5, with D perhaps TRBD1 (5 bases). The CDR3 is 15 amino acids. The V gene lost 7 bases and the J gene lost 9 bases, with 22 bases spanning the gap. Germline CDR1 reads MNHNY; CDR2 reads SVGAGI (reference sequence). The CDR3 nucleotides are TGTGCCAGCACTAAGAGTGCTCGGGGGGGTCGGCCCCAGCATTTT. This encodes CASTKSARGGRPQHF.

This clonotype was counted only a few times. The J gene is TRBJ2-7, the V gene TRBV5-8; D uncertain. Trimming cost V 1 base and J 2 bases, with 13 bases left between them. The CDR3 is 15 residues long. CDR1 SGHTS and CDR2 YDEGEE come from the germline V gene. CDR3 sequence: CASSLTETGTYEQYF. The CDR3 DNA sequence: TGTGCCAGCAGCTTGACCGAGACCGGTACCTACGAGCAGTACTTC. The full variable domain, completed using reference TRBV5-8 and TRBJ2-7, is EAGVTQSPTHLIKTRGQQATLRCSPISGHTSVYWYQQALGLGLQFLLWYDEGEERNRGNFPPRFSGRQFPNYSSELNVNALELEDSALYLCASSLTETGTYEQYFGPGTRLTVT.

The gene calls are TRBV10-3 and TRBJ1-6; possibly TRBD1 for D (5 bases). Germline V CDR1 and CDR2: ENHRY, SYGVKD. With 8 bases removed from V and 5 bases from J, the gap between germline ends came to 13 bases. The CDR3 consists of 14 residues. The CDR3 reads CAIEAGQNNSPLHF. The CDR3 DNA is TGTGCCATCGAAGCGGGGCAGAATAATTCACCCCTCCACTTT.

Ten or more counts support this clonotype. V is TRBV9 and J is TRBJ2-7; possible D gene TRBD1, 5 bases. In germline, CDR1 is SGDLS, CDR2 YYNGEE. The ends were cut back, 0 bases at V and 3 bases at J, with 7 bases in the middle. This CDR3 has 13 residues. Written as DNA, the CDR3 is TGTGCCAGCAGCGTAGGAGACAGCTACGAGCAGTACTTC. Its translation: CASSVGDSYEQYF.

The chain combines TRBV5-1 with TRBJ1-1; tentatively, D is TRBD1 (5 bases). Germline V gene sequence: CDR1 SGHRS, CDR2 YFSETQ. The CDR3 is 13 residues long. V was shortened by 6 bases and J by 1 base, with 10 bases between the two germline ends. The CDR3 coding sequence is TGCGCCAGCACGTACAGGCCGAACACTGAAGCTTTCTTT. This sequence encodes CASTYRPNTEAFF.

On this clonotype itself: A much larger clone is a single base away; this may be a read error. The final CDR3 position lacks the conserved phenylalanine or tryptophan, pointing to a likely read error. The rearrangement links TRBV5-1 to TRBJ1-2; D may be TRBD1 (5 bases). Trimming took off 4 bases at V and 7 bases at J, with 11 bases between the two ends. The CDR3 length is 12 residues. Germline assignment: CDR1 SGHRS and CDR2 YFSETQ. CDR3 residues: CASSTRTSGYTS. Here the CDR3 DNA reads TGCGCCAGCAGCACCCGGACAAGTGGCTACACCTCC.

The sample holds many counts of this clonotype. The chain joins TRBV6-5 to TRBJ1-1; possibly TRBD1 for D (5 bases). In germline, CDR1 is MNHEY, CDR2 SVGAGI. The CDR3 loop spans 12 amino acids. The ends were cut back, 2 bases at V and 6 bases at J, with 7 bases in the middle. This CDR3 reads CASSYGRAEAFF. The DNA for the CDR3 is TGTGCCAGCAGTTACGGCAGGGCTGAAGCTTTCTTT.

The chain employs TRBV29-1 and TRBJ2-7; D is tentatively TRBD1 or TRBD2 (5 bases each). The CDR3 has 14 residues. Deletions cut 1 base from V and 3 bases from J, with 13 bases between. Germline CDR1 is SQVTM and CDR2 is ANQGSEA. The CDR3 DNA is TGCAGCGTTGAAGGAGGGGATAACTTCTACGAGCAGTACTTC. Its translation is CSVEGGDNFYEQYF.

This rearrangement joins TRBV10-3 to TRBJ2-2; tentatively, D is TRBD1 or TRBD2 (5 bases each). The CDR3 consists of 16 residues. Looked up from germline, CDR1 is ENHRY and CDR2 is SYGVKD. V was clipped by 10 bases and J by 4 bases, with 22 bases between them. The CDR3 DNA is TGTGCCAGCAGCGGCTCCCGAGGGGATGGCACCGGGGAGCTGTTTTTT. It codes for CASSGSRGDGTGELFF.

This clonotype was detected many times. V usage is TRBV19 and J usage is TRBJ1-1; no definite D call. V lost 3 bases and J lost 10, with 12 bases in between. Germline V gives CDR1 LNHDA, CDR2 SQIVND (reference sequence). The CDR3 is made up of 12 amino acids. The CDR3 sequence is CASSMGGSGAFF. CDR3 bases: TGTGCCAGTAGTATGGGAGGCTCGGGAGCTTTCTTT.

The V gene is TRBV7-2, the J gene TRBJ2-5; D may correspond to TRBD1 or TRBD2 (5 bases each). CDR3 size: 15 residues. Germline-derived CDR1 and CDR2 are SGHTA and FQGNSA. Trimming stripped 1 base from V and 0 bases from J, with 9 bases between. The CDR3 DNA follows: TGTGCCAGCAGCTTAGTGCAGGGAGACCAAGAGACCCAGTACTTC. It is translated as CASSLVQGDQETQYF.

This clonotype was seen many times. This chain uses TRBV2 with TRBJ1-6; 9 bases fit TRBD1. CDR3 size: 17 residues. The trim removed 4 bases at V and 8 bases at J, leaving 12 bases unmatched. Germline V gene lookup returns CDR1 SNHLY and CDR2 FYNNEI. The CDR3 DNA reads as TGTGCCAGCAGTGCGCCCCCGGGACAGGGCGCCGATTCACCCCTCCACTTT. It translates to CASSAPPGQGADSPLHF.

This clonotype has a handful of counts. This chain uses TRBV5-6 with TRBJ1-1; D not certain. The CDR3 is 16 amino acids. Trimming left V 0 bases short and J 4 bases short, with 16 bases between. Germline V gene sequence: CDR1 SGHDT, CDR2 YYEEEE. The CDR3 DNA sequence: TGTGCCAGCAGCTTGGGAGGCCTAGGGCTGGGCACTGAAGCTTTCTTT. The encoded protein is CASSLGGLGLGTEAFF.

The chain combines TRBV15 with TRBJ2-5; TRBD1 or TRBD2 may be the D gene (5 bases each). The CDR3 contains 17 residues. V was cut by 0 bases and J by 11 bases, with 25 bases left in between. Germline V gene lookup returns CDR1 LNHNV and CDR2 YYDKDF (reference sequence). The CDR3 protein is CATSRDRGPREFGEQYF. For the CDR3, the DNA is TGTGCCACCAGCAGAGATCGTGGGCCCAGGGAGTTCGGGGAGCAGTACTTC.

This chain connects TRBV19 to TRBJ1-1, with D possibly being TRBD1 (6 bases). The V gene lost 9 bases and the J gene lost 5 bases, with 25 bases spanning the gap. This CDR3 is built from 16 residues. In germline, CDR1 is LNHDA, CDR2 SQIVND (reference sequence). CDR3 residues: CASVEQGIVDITEAFF. Written as DNA, the CDR3 is TGTGCCAGCGTAGAGCAGGGGATAGTTGACATTACTGAAGCTTTCTTT.

This clonotype has at least ten counts. The chain combines TRBV7-8 with TRBJ2-7, with 8 bases that match TRBD2. With V trimmed by 5 bases and J by 9 bases, 21 bases remained unmatched. CDR1 is SGHVS, CDR2 FQNEAQ, per germline. This CDR3 is 17 amino acids long. CDR3 sequence: CASSRVGERGTIGGQYF. CDR3 DNA sequence: TGTGCCAGCAGCCGCGTTGGCGAGCGGGGGACTATTGGGGGGCAGTACTTC.

V is TRBV10-3 and J is TRBJ2-3; 10 nucleotides agree with TRBD1. This CDR3 is 16 amino acids long. V trimming: 4 bases; J trimming: 3 bases; junction bases outside the gene matches: 7. Germline lookup yields CDR1 ENHRY and CDR2 SYGVKD. The CDR3 spells CAISALTGGETDTQYF. DNA for the CDR3: TGTGCCATCAGTGCTTTGACAGGGGGCGAGACAGATACGCAGTATTTT.